The T cell receptor (beta chain) described here comes from a study of control samples from healthy donors and cancer patients. The repertoire was sequenced with immunoSEQ multiplex PCR; TCRdb's copy has only in-frame clones and lacks some. The data hold approximately 98,000 clones, with around 80% observed a single time. CDR3 length: 12 residues. The V and J ends lost 5 bases and 10 bases respectively, with 9 bases between them. In germline, CDR1 is SEHNR, CDR2 FQNEAQ (reference sequence). This clone showed up just a few times. The rearrangement joins TRBV7-9 to TRBJ1-6; D not resolved. This receptor was obtained from a man aged 18 to 35 in good health. The sample consisted of blood. The CDR3 region has the DNA TGTGCCAGCAGCGCCTTTGGGTCACCCCTCCACTTT. Translated, it gives CASSAFGSPLHF.